Below, 25 T cell receptor beta chains from the same sample are listed, as sequenced in a study of blood T cell repertoires in COVID-19 (dated by TCRdb to the early 2020s). Preparation of the library involved the immunoSEQ multiplex PCR assay. TCRdb took this table from immuneACCESS and kept in-frame rearrangements with V and J called. Such tables lack part of the clones; where checked against another copy, unresolved V genes explain under half of the gap, and the rest is unexplained. The table for this sample lists approximately 230,000 clones; 82% of them were counted only once. The ten biggest clones cover more than 4.5% of the sample. The sample was peripheral blood. Receptors originate from a woman of 80 years or more with active or convalescent COVID-19.

The rearrangement links TRBV30 to TRBJ1-6; 8 nucleotides agree with TRBD1. V lost 0 bases to trimming and J lost 14 bases; unmatched junction nucleotides: 6. Per the germline V gene, CDR1 is GTSNPN and CDR2 is SVGIG (reference sequence). The length of the CDR3 is 13 residues. CDR3 DNA: TGTGCCTGGAGTGTAGGGACAGGCCCGACCCTCCACTTT. It encodes CAWSVGTGPTLHF. The full variable domain, completed using reference TRBV30 and TRBJ1-6, is SQTIHQWPATLVQPVGSPLSLECTVEGTSNPNLYWYRQAAGRGLQLLFYSVGIGQISSEVPQNLSASRPQDRQFILSSKKLLLSDSGFYLCAWSVGTGPTLHFGNGTRLTVT.

This clone has at least ten counts. The chain carries TRBV28 and TRBJ2-1; TRBD2 matches 11 bases. CDR1 and CDR2 (germline): MDHEN, SYDVKM. The CDR3 extends over 14 amino acids. J gave up 4 bases and V 10 bases, and 6 bases lay outside the gene matches. The DNA for the CDR3 is TGTGCCACCGAACTAGCGGGAGTATACAATGAGCAGTTCTTC. Translating it yields CATELAGVYNEQFF.

This sequence joins TRBV15 and TRBJ2-6, with 11 bases lining up with TRBD1. Trimming took 5 bases from V and 2 from J; bases not matched to a gene: 2. The germline V gene encodes CDR1 LNHNV and CDR2 YYDKDF (reference sequence). This CDR3 is built from 16 residues. In DNA, the CDR3 is TGTGCCACCAGCCGGACAGGGGGCCCTGGGGCCAACGTCCTGACTTTC. Its protein product is CATSRTGGPGANVLTF.

CDR3 loop: CASSQGDPRNTIYF. The DNA for the CDR3 is TGTGCCAGCAGCCAGGGAGACCCGAGAAACACCATATATTTT. V is TRBV3-1 (or the pseudogene TRBV3-2) and J is TRBJ1-3, with D uncertain. The V and J ends lost 3 bases and 5 bases respectively, with 11 bases between them. The germline CDR1 and CDR2 sequences are LGHDT and YNNKEL (reference sequence). The CDR3 spans 14 residues.

The CDR3 sequence is CASSWSRVEAFF. Here the CDR3 DNA reads TGTGCCAGCAGCTGGTCCCGGGTTGAAGCTTTCTTT. The chain is built from TRBV7-2 and TRBJ1-1; D not certain. Germline assignment: CDR1 SGHTA and CDR2 FQGNSA. This CDR3 comprises 12 residues. Trimming left V 4 bases short and J 7 bases short, with 10 bases between.

The chain recombines TRBV2 with TRBJ2-1; no clear D gene. Germline loops: CDR1 SNHLY, CDR2 FYNNEI. The CDR3 contains 15 residues. Trimming pared 5 bases from V and 3 bases from J, leaving 14 bases between. The CDR3 DNA follows: TGTGCCAGCAGTTCTGGCAGGAACCTCTACAATGAGCAGTTCTTC. Its protein is CASSSGRNLYNEQFF.

This clone occurred a few times. CDR3 bases: TGTGCCAGCAGCTTAGAAATAATAGAACAGCCCCAGCATTTT. Residues: CASSLEIIEQPQHF. The chain couples TRBV7-8 to TRBJ1-5; no reliable D call. The V and J ends lost 1 base and 7 bases respectively, with 11 bases between them. This CDR3 region has 14 residues. The germline V gene has CDR1 SGHVS and CDR2 FQNEAQ.

J is TRBJ2-3 and V is TRBV29-1; TRBD1 matches at 9 bases. Germline V CDR1 and CDR2: SQVTM, ANQGSEA. After removal of 5 bases from V and 2 bases from J, the junction contained 11 bases not matched to a gene. The CDR3 runs 16 residues. The CDR3 coding sequence is TGCAGCGTTCCAAACCTCGGACAGGGGCCCACAGATACGCAGTATTTT. It encodes CSVPNLGQGPTDTQYF.

The chain has TRBV6-5 and TRBJ2-3, with D possibly TRBD1 on 5 matching bases. Looked up from germline, CDR1 is MNHEY and CDR2 is SVGAGI. CDR3 length equals 14 residues. V was trimmed by 5 bases and J by 6 bases, leaving 15 bases between them. CDR3 nucleotides: TGTGCCAGCAGTCCGACAGCCGTGGTGGATACGCAGTATTTT. It yields the protein CASSPTAVVDTQYF.

DNA of the CDR3: TGTGCCAGCAGCTTTTTCCCGGACAGACACACCGGGGAGCTGTTTTTT. This translates into CASSFFPDRHTGELFF. J is TRBJ2-2 and V is TRBV5-6; D possibly corresponds to TRBD1 (6 bases). The CDR3 totals 16 residues. Looked up from germline, CDR1 is SGHDT and CDR2 is YYEEEE. Trimming removed 2 bases at V and 3 bases at J, with 14 bases between.

The rearrangement uses TRBV30 and TRBJ1-1; D perhaps matches TRBD1 (5 bases). Germline CDR1 and CDR2: GTSNPN and SVGIG (reference sequence). Deletions cut 0 bases from V and 5 bases from J, with 10 bases between. The CDR3 loop spans 13 amino acids. The chain's CDR3 is CAWSVRGTTEAFF. For the CDR3, the DNA is TGTGCCTGGAGTGTACGGGGGACGACTGAAGCTTTCTTT.

The V call is TRBV3-1 (or the pseudogene TRBV3-2), the J call TRBJ1-1, with 7 bases that match TRBD1. V gave up 1 base and J gave up 7 bases; unmatched junction bases: 3. CDR1 is LGHDT, CDR2 YNNKEL, per germline (reference sequence). The length of the CDR3 is 13 residues. The CDR3 is CASSQGQGIEAFF. CDR3 sequence (DNA): TGTGCCAGCAGCCAAGGACAGGGTATTGAAGCTTTCTTT.

As concerns this clone: Its ends do not fully match the called genes, so a read error is possible. The chain joins TRBV7-7 to TRBJ2-2, with TRBD1 as a possible D gene (8 bases). The CDR3 length is 16 residues. The V gene's germline CDR1 is SSHAT and CDR2 FNYEAQ (reference sequence). The CDR3 loop is CASSPRQGRATGELFF. The CDR3 coding sequence is TGTGCTAGCAGCCCCCGACAGGGGAGGGCCACCGGGGAGCTGTTTTTT.

This sequence joins TRBV2 and TRBJ1-6; 9 nucleotides match TRBD1. The CDR3 has 16 amino acids. V shed 4 bases, J shed 7 bases, and the junction held 8 bases outside the gene matches. Germline V lookup: CDR1 SNHLY, CDR2 FYNNEI. The CDR3 here is CASSVQGALLNSPLHF. In DNA form, the CDR3 reads TGTGCCAGCAGTGTACAGGGGGCTCTATTGAATTCACCCCTCCACTTT.

The V call is TRBV5-1, the J call TRBJ1-4; no firm D call. The CDR3 has 14 amino acids. Germline V gene sequence: CDR1 SGHRS, CDR2 YFSETQ. V lost 2 bases, J lost 8 bases, and 13 bases lay in between. The CDR3 nucleotides are TGCGCCAGCAGCTTCGGAAGCGAACGGGAAAAACTGTTTTTT. Translating gives CASSFGSEREKLFF.

The chain is built from TRBV2 and TRBJ1-4; D is ambiguous. Germline V gives CDR1 SNHLY, CDR2 FYNNEI. The V and J ends lost 7 bases and 7 bases respectively, with 10 bases between them. The CDR3 covers 12 residues. CDR3 coding DNA: TGTGCCAGCAAATTCGGCGGTGAAAAACTGTTTTTT. Translation: CASKFGGEKLFF.

This clone was observed a few times. The chain couples TRBV7-2 to TRBJ2-3; D is unresolved. Trimming removed 5 bases from V and 3 bases from J, with 9 bases in between. The CDR3 runs 13 residues. Germline V gene sequence: CDR1 SGHTA, CDR2 FQGNSA. The CDR3, as DNA: TGTGCCAGCAGCCGCCGCGTAACAGATACGCAGTATTTT. Its protein product is CASSRRVTDTQYF.

J is TRBJ2-2 and V is TRBV20-1; D gene unclear. Germline values: CDR1 DFQATT, CDR2 SNEGSKA (reference sequence). Trimming took off 3 bases at V and 2 bases at J, with 7 bases between the two ends. The CDR3 loop spans 13 amino acids. The CDR3 bases are TGCAGTGCTAGTAGAGGAAACACCGGGGAGCTGTTTTTT. The encoded protein is CSASRGNTGELFF.

The chain recombines TRBV5-4 with TRBJ1-2; D unclear. This CDR3 has 14 residues. V lost 0 bases and J 6 bases, leaving 12 bases between the germline ends. CDR1 is SGHNT and CDR2 is YYREEE in the germline V gene (reference sequence). CDR3 amino acids: CASSLEFVQHGYTF. Here the CDR3 DNA reads TGTGCCAGCAGCTTGGAGTTTGTACAGCATGGCTACACCTTC.

The rearrangement uses TRBV19 and TRBJ1-6; the match to TRBD1 covers 8 bases. The length of the CDR3 is 16 residues. V shed 3 bases, J shed 8 bases, and the junction held 9 bases outside the gene matches. Germline lookup yields CDR1 LNHDA and CDR2 SQIVND (reference sequence). CDR3 nucleotide sequence: TGTGCCAGTAGTATTAAGCCCGGGACAGGCTATTCACCCCTCCACTTT. It translates to CASSIKPGTGYSPLHF.

The chain employs TRBV6-5 and TRBJ1-1; tentative D call: TRBD1 (5 bases). V lost 8 bases and J lost 1, with 11 bases in between. This CDR3 contains 13 residues. From germline, CDR1 is MNHEY and CDR2 SVGAGI. The CDR3 reads CASEDISNTEAFF. The CDR3 region has the DNA TGTGCCAGCGAGGACATATCGAACACTGAAGCTTTCTTT.

This sequence joins TRBV28 and TRBJ1-1, with 10 bases aligning to TRBD1. The germline V gene encodes CDR1 MDHEN and CDR2 SYDVKM. V was clipped by 6 bases and J by 0 bases; unmatched bases: 7. The CDR3 extends over 16 amino acids. The CDR3 bases are TGTGCCAGCAGACCGGGACAGGGGTTTTTGAACACTGAAGCTTTCTTT. Its protein product is CASRPGQGFLNTEAFF. The variable domain in full, with the rest retrieved from reference TRBV28 and TRBJ1-1, is DVKVTQSSRYLVKRTGEKVFLECVQDMDHENMFWYRQDPGLGLRLIYFSYDVKMKEKGDIPEGYSVSREKKERFSLILESASTNQTSMYLCASRPGQGFLNTEAFFGQGTRLTVV.

The chain links TRBV11-2 to TRBJ1-2, with TRBD1 identical over 7 bases. Germline V gene sequence: CDR1 SGHAT, CDR2 FQNNGV. V gave up 1 base and J gave up 5 bases; unmatched junction bases: 7. CDR3 length: 15 residues. The CDR3 here is CASSLGLGGRYGYTF. The DNA of the CDR3 is TGTGCCAGCAGCTTAGGCTTAGGGGGCAGGTATGGCTACACCTTC.

The chain couples TRBV2 to TRBJ2-7; TRBD2 matches at 7 bases. V dropped 7 bases and J dropped 4; count of bases not matched to a gene: 7. This CDR3 spans 13 amino acids. The V gene's germline CDR1 is SNHLY and CDR2 FYNNEI. The CDR3 sequence is CASTGGLTYEQYF. CDR3 nucleotide sequence: TGTGCCAGCACGGGGGGATTGACGTACGAGCAGTACTTC.

The chain employs TRBV5-1 and TRBJ2-1; weak D call: TRBD2 (7 bases). CDR3 length equals 15 residues. Germline loops: CDR1 SGHRS, CDR2 YFSETQ. V was trimmed by 4 bases and J by 6 bases, leaving 17 bases between them. CDR3 loop: CASSLGGRQRNEQFF. As DNA, the CDR3 is TGCGCCAGCAGCCTCGGGGGGCGGCAGCGCAATGAGCAGTTCTTC.